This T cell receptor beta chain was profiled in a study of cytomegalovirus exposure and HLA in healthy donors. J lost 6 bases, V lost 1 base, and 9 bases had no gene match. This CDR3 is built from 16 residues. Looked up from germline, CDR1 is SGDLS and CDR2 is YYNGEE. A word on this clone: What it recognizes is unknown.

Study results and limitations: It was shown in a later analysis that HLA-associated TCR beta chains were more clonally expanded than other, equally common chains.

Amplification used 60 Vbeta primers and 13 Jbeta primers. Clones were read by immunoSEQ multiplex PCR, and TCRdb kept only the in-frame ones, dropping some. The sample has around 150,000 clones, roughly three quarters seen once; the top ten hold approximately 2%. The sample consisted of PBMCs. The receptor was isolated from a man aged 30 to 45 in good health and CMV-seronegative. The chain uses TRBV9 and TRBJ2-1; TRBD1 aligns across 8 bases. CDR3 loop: CASSVRDRMGINEQFF. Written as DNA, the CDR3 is TGTGCCAGCAGCGTAAGGGACAGGATGGGTATCAATGAGCAGTTCTTC.